These 8 T cell receptor beta chains were all obtained from the same sample, sequenced in a study of beta chain features in type 1 diabetes. Expressed TCRB transcripts got sequenced, as all isolated RNA was reverse transcribed. Assay used: immunoSEQ multiplex PCR; TCRdb lists only in-frame clones, some missing. The sample contains over 700,000 clones, about a sixth of which appear only once. The sequenced material came from naive CD4+ T cells from blood. Source of these receptors: a woman between 18 and 29 years old in good health.

V gene TRBV5-1 combines with J gene TRBJ2-2; 7 positions match TRBD2. The CDR3 covers 15 residues. The germline gives CDR1 SGHRS, CDR2 YFSETQ. With 1 base clipped from V and 2 bases from J, the junction kept 2 bases outside the gene matches. CDR3 sequence (DNA): TGCGCCAGCAGCTTGTCTAGCGGAAACACCGGGGAGCTGTTTTTT. Translated, it gives CASSLSSGNTGELFF.

This clone has only a few counts. The CDR3 protein is CASSHGRQDRFMDYGYTF. The CDR3 DNA sequence: TGCGCCAGCAGCCACGGGAGACAGGACCGCTTTATGGATTATGGCTACACCTTC. This chain links TRBV4-3 with TRBJ1-2; TRBD1 might be the D (6 bases). Trimming cost V 3 bases and J 5 bases, with 25 bases left between them. This CDR3 comprises 18 residues. Per germline, CDR1 LGHNA and CDR2 YSLEER.

The chain has TRBV29-1 and TRBJ1-1; no clear D gene. Germline-derived CDR1 and CDR2 are SQVTM and ANQGSEA. This CDR3 spans 11 amino acids. Trimming took off 6 bases at V and 1 base at J, with 6 bases between the two ends. CDR3 sequence: CSVLKNTEAFF. In nucleotides, the CDR3 is TGCAGCGTCCTCAAGAACACTGAAGCTTTCTTT.

The rearrangement joins TRBV6-6 to TRBJ2-5; D is possibly TRBD2 (8 bases). This CDR3 has 15 amino acids. Germline V gene data show CDR1 as MNHNY and CDR2 as SVGAGI (reference sequence). The germline V and J ends were trimmed by 5 bases and 2 bases, with 15 bases remaining between them. CDR3 nucleotides: TGTGCCAGCAGTCAGGGGGTAGCGGGGCAAGAGACCCAGTACTTC. Amino acids: CASSQGVAGQETQYF.

This clone has more than one count but fewer than ten. The chain joins TRBV18 to TRBJ2-4; the D gene could be TRBD1 or TRBD2 (5 bases each). The length of the CDR3 is 12 residues. V gave up 2 bases and J gave up 6 bases, with 5 bases separating them. Looked up from germline, CDR1 is KGHSH and CDR2 is LQKENI. In DNA, the CDR3 is TGTGCCAGCTCACCAGGGGGAAACATTCAGTACTTC. It is translated as CASSPGGNIQYF.

This clone was picked up a small number of times. This chain connects TRBV9 to TRBJ2-5, with 14 nucleotides matching TRBD2. The DNA end is a closer match to TRBJ2-7, so the J assignment may be wrong. The CDR3 consists of 20 residues. The germline gives CDR1 SGDLS, CDR2 YYNGEE. CDR3 DNA: TGTGCCAGCAGCCCAATCTACCCGGGACTAGCGGGAGCAAACTTGTACGAGCAGTACTTC. Encoded protein: CASSPIYPGLAGANLYEQYF.

The rearrangement uses TRBV27 and TRBJ2-5; TRBD1 matches 7 bases. V shed 5 bases and J 5 bases; nucleotides not matched to a gene: 14. The CDR3 runs to 16 residues. Germline assignment: CDR1 MNHEY and CDR2 SMNVEV (reference sequence). CDR3 bases: TGTGCCAGCAGTCTACAGGGGTTAGACAATTTGGAGACCCAGTACTTC. It specifies CASSLQGLDNLETQYF.

The rearrangement joins TRBV19 to TRBJ2-1; TRBD2 might be the D (5 bases). Per the germline V gene, CDR1 is LNHDA and CDR2 is SQIVND (reference sequence). This CDR3 region has 11 residues. V was shortened by 9 bases and J by 6 bases, with 9 bases between the two germline ends. The CDR3 DNA reads as TGTGCCAGACTAGTCTTCAATGAGCAGTTCTTC. Its protein is CARLVFNEQFF.